This TCR beta chain is drawn from a study of blood T cells in healthy people across ages. The CDR3 spans 16 residues. Germline lookup yields CDR1 LGHNA and CDR2 YNFKEQ. The V end lost 4 bases, the J end lost 2 bases, and 15 bases lay between the germline ends. Primed by a sample-barcoded 5' primer and a J-beta primer mix, a second PCR proceeded for about 6 to 11 cycles. TCRdb fed the 5' RACE reads into MiXCR, producing one record per CDR3 protein. Among 800,000 or so distinct CDR3 sequences listed, 62% were seen once. The source material was blood. This chain uses TRBV4-2 with TRBJ2-1; perhaps TRBD1 as D (7 bases). The sequence derives from a man between 25 and 39 years old in good health. CDR3 DNA sequence: TGTGCCAGCAGCCGGGCGGAGGGGGCGCCCTACAATGAGCAGTTCTTC. This translates into CASSRAEGAPYNEQFF.